Shown below are 3 T cell receptor beta chains from a single sample sequenced in a study of CD8 T cells in ankylosing spondylitis. TCRdb passed the 5' RACE reads through MiXCR, listing each CDR3 protein once. The sample holds about 210,000 distinct CDR3 sequences, 8% to 10% seen once. The sample taken for sequencing was blood, either unsorted or a sorted T cell fraction (not recorded which). All receptors derive from a female donor with ankylosing spondylitis or in good health (not recorded which).

This clonotype was detected many times. The chain is built from TRBV7-9 and TRBJ1-4, with TRBD1 matching over 8 bases. The V gene's germline CDR1 is SEHNR and CDR2 FQNEAQ (reference sequence). This CDR3 is built from 16 residues. With 5 bases clipped from V and 13 bases from J, the junction kept 18 bases outside the gene matches. The CDR3 loop is CASSDRWGTGENGLFF. The CDR3, as DNA: TGTGCCAGCAGCGACAGATGGGGGACAGGAGAGAATGGACTGTTTTTT.

In its sample, this clonotype was seen many times. CDR3 residues: CSARDLLNTEAFF. The CDR3 region has the DNA TGCAGTGCTAGAGATCTGTTGAACACTGAAGCTTTCTTT. The chain combines TRBV20-1 with TRBJ1-1, with D uncertain. Trimming left V 0 bases short and J 0 bases short, with 5 bases between. CDR1 DFQATT and CDR2 SNEGSKA come from the germline V gene (reference sequence). The CDR3 sequence is 13 residues long.

This clonotype occurred many times. The gene calls are TRBV5-4 and TRBJ2-1; maybe TRBD2 (5 bases). The CDR3 length is 14 residues. Per germline, CDR1 SGHNT and CDR2 YYREEE (reference sequence). V was trimmed by 7 bases and J by 6 bases, leaving 17 bases between them. CDR3: CASQAGPSVNEQFF. The CDR3 DNA reads TGTGCCAGCCAGGCGGGCCCCTCGGTCAATGAGCAGTTCTTC.